Below, 32 T cell receptor beta chains from the same sample are listed, as sequenced in a study of blood T cell repertoires in COVID-19. Generated by immunoSEQ multiplex PCR, the TCRdb table keeps only in-frame clones and is missing some. The table includes 150,000 to 200,000 clones, 70% to 85% detected once. The sample was PBMCs or T cells enriched from blood (not recorded which). Source of these receptors: a man aged 45-65 years who had recovered from COVID-19.

This chain joins TRBV7-2 and TRBJ1-2; D unresolved. Germline V CDR1 and CDR2: SGHTA, FQGNSA. The length of the CDR3 is 16 residues. The V and J ends lost 0 bases and 4 bases respectively, with 15 bases between them. The CDR3 sequence: CASSLAIREVGYGYTF. CDR3 nucleotide sequence: TGTGCCAGCAGCTTAGCGATCAGAGAGGTGGGCTATGGCTACACCTTC.

This clone was observed a few times. The gene calls are TRBV11-1 and TRBJ2-7, with 10 bases that match TRBD1. The CDR3 length is 13 residues. Germline V gene sequence: CDR1 SGHAT, CDR2 FQDESV (reference sequence). J was trimmed by 2 bases and V by 8 bases; bases with no gene match: 3. The CDR3 sequence is CASEDRGTYEQYF. DNA for the CDR3: TGTGCCAGCGAGGACAGGGGGACCTACGAGCAGTACTTC.

This chain links TRBV12-1 with TRBJ2-7; the D call in the table, TRBD2, was not verified against the DNA. TRBV12-1 is noted as a pseudogene. There are 21 residues in the CDR3. For the CDR3, the DNA is TGTGCCAGCAGCCCTTCCCCCGCCCCGGGACTAGCGGGGGTCCGCTCCTACGAGCAGTACTTC. It specifies CASSPSPAPGLAGVRSYEQYF.

The CDR3, as DNA: TGTGCCAGCAGCTTGACAGGGAGTCGATCGGGAGAGACCCAGTACTTC. This translates into CASSLTGSRSGETQYF. The chain joins TRBV7-9 to TRBJ2-5; 7 nucleotides align to TRBD1. The CDR3 covers 16 residues. V dropped 3 bases and J dropped 4; count of bases not matched to a gene: 11. Germline loops: CDR1 SEHNR, CDR2 FQNEAQ (reference sequence).

This clone was observed once. The rearrangement links TRBV24-1 to TRBJ1-2; TRBD1 might be the D (5 bases). V shed 4 bases and J shed 4 bases, with 12 bases lying between them. The CDR3 consists of 14 residues. In germline, CDR1 is KGHDR, CDR2 SFDVKD. The CDR3, as DNA: TGTGCCACCAGTGACCCGACAGTAACCTATGGCTACACCTTC. Its translation is CATSDPTVTYGYTF.

This clone has more than one count but fewer than ten. The gene calls are TRBV28 and TRBJ2-2; D is possibly TRBD2 (7 bases). Trimming cost V 10 bases and J 0 bases, with 18 bases left between them. Germline CDR1 reads MDHEN; CDR2 reads SYDVKM. This CDR3 contains 16 residues. CDR3 sequence reads: CAISEGGVSNTGELFF. CDR3 DNA: TGTGCCATCAGCGAGGGGGGGGTATCGAACACCGGGGAGCTGTTTTTT. Looking up the rest from reference TRBV28 and TRBJ2-2 gives the full variable domain: DVKVTQSSRYLVKRTGEKVFLECVQDMDHENMFWYRQDPGLGLRLIYFSYDVKMKEKGDIPEGYSVSREKKERFSLILESASTNQTSMYLCAISEGGVSNTGELFFGEGSRLTVL.

A word on this clone: This sample includes further DNA sequences coding for the same CDR3. The chain recombines TRBV6-5 with TRBJ1-1; no clear D. CDR1 and CDR2 from the germline V gene are MNHEY and SVGAGI. The CDR3 totals 14 residues. V lost 0 bases and J 2 bases, leaving 7 bases between the germline ends. DNA for the CDR3: TGTGCCAGCAGTTACTCGGAGTTAAACACTGAAGCTTTCTTT. This gives the protein CASSYSELNTEAFF.

This chain connects TRBV7-9 to TRBJ2-5, with 9 bases aligning to TRBD1. Trimming cost V 5 bases and J 5 bases; bases outside gene matches: 9. Per the germline V gene, CDR1 is SEHNR and CDR2 is FQNEAQ (reference sequence). The CDR3 extends over 15 amino acids. The CDR3 loop is CASSPGQGTHETQYF. The CDR3 bases are TGTGCCAGCAGCCCGGGACAGGGTACACACGAGACCCAGTACTTC.

The chain recombines TRBV29-1 with TRBJ1-2; possible D gene TRBD1, 6 bases. V gave up 6 bases and J gave up 2 bases, with 13 bases separating them. Germline CDR1 is SQVTM and CDR2 is ANQGSEA. CDR3 size: 13 residues. The CDR3 here is CSVGQEGNYGYTF. The CDR3 DNA follows: TGCAGCGTGGGACAAGAAGGAAACTATGGCTACACCTTC.

A remark on this clone: This specimen includes other DNA sequences encoding the same CDR3. J is TRBJ1-5 and V is TRBV5-1, with TRBD1 as a possible D gene (6 bases). The germline V gene encodes CDR1 SGHRS and CDR2 YFSETQ. With 2 bases removed from V and 5 bases from J, the gap between germline ends came to 8 bases. This CDR3 is built from 13 residues. CDR3 bases: TGCGCCAGCAGCTTACAGGGAGATCAGCCCCAGCATTTT. This encodes CASSLQGDQPQHF.

V gene TRBV3-1 (or the pseudogene TRBV3-2) combines with J gene TRBJ1-1, with 9 nucleotides matching TRBD1. Germline V lookup: CDR1 LGHDT, CDR2 YNNKEL (reference sequence). There are 15 residues in the CDR3. J lost 4 bases, V lost 6 bases, and 9 bases had no gene match. CDR3 residues: CASRHSTGGATEAFF. DNA of the CDR3: TGTGCCAGCAGGCATTCGACAGGGGGGGCCACTGAAGCTTTCTTT.

The chain employs TRBV7-9 and TRBJ1-5; no clear D gene. Trimming shortened V by 5 bases and J by 7 bases, and 12 bases separated the two germline ends. From germline, CDR1 is SEHNR and CDR2 FQNEAQ (reference sequence). The CDR3 spans 13 residues. CDR3: CASSLQHGQPQHF. CDR3 DNA: TGTGCCAGCAGCCTACAACACGGGCAGCCCCAGCATTTT.

The chain joins TRBV7-3 to TRBJ2-3; the match to TRBD1 covers 7 bases. The CDR3 totals 15 residues. Germline V gives CDR1 SGHTA, CDR2 FQGTGA. After removal of 5 bases from V and 1 base from J, the junction contained 6 bases not matched to a gene. CDR3 nucleotides: TGTGCCAGCAGCAAGGACAGGCACGGCACAGATACGCAGTATTTT. It is translated as CASSKDRHGTDTQYF.

V gene TRBV24-1 combines with J gene TRBJ2-1, with TRBD2 matching 11 bases. The CDR3 loop spans 16 amino acids. V gave up 4 bases and J gave up 3 bases; unmatched junction bases: 4. Germline V gives CDR1 KGHDR, CDR2 SFDVKD. CDR3 residues: CATSDGTSGGYNEQFF. The CDR3 DNA reads TGTGCCACCAGTGACGGAACTAGCGGGGGCTACAATGAGCAGTTCTTC.

The chain couples TRBV25-1 to TRBJ2-7; 8 nucleotides agree with TRBD1. The CDR3 loop spans 14 amino acids. Germline V gene data show CDR1 as MGHDK and CDR2 as SYGVNS. V dropped 4 bases and J dropped 4; count of bases not matched to a gene: 6. CDR3 nucleotides: TGTGCCAGCAGTGTCGACAGGGGCGTGTACGAGCAGTACTTC. Its translation: CASSVDRGVYEQYF.

The rearrangement joins TRBV5-1 to TRBJ2-5; 11 bases are a match to TRBD2. V trimming: 3 bases; J trimming: 2 bases; junction bases outside the gene matches: 6. The germline CDR1 and CDR2 sequences are SGHRS and YFSETQ. The CDR3 runs to 16 residues. CDR3 nucleotide sequence: TGCGCCAGCAGCTGGGGGACTAGCGGATTACAAGAGACCCAGTACTTC. This codes for CASSWGTSGLQETQYF.

V gene TRBV19 combines with J gene TRBJ2-3; 11 nucleotides agree with TRBD1. Germline V gene lookup returns CDR1 LNHDA and CDR2 SQIVND (reference sequence). The CDR3 totals 15 residues. V was clipped by 4 bases and J by 4 bases; unmatched bases: 4. The CDR3 DNA follows: TGTGCCAGTAGTAGGACAGGGGGCGCATCAGATACGCAGTATTTT. Its translation: CASSRTGGASDTQYF.

The chain links TRBV19 to TRBJ2-5; D is undetermined. The germline gives CDR1 LNHDA, CDR2 SQIVND (reference sequence). The germline V and J ends were trimmed by 9 bases and 5 bases, with 10 bases remaining between them. This CDR3 has 11 residues. DNA of the CDR3: TGTGCCAGCCGAGCCTCGGAGACCCAGTACTTC. It encodes CASRASETQYF.

The chain has TRBV30 and TRBJ1-6, with 7 bases identical to TRBD1. The CDR3 is 16 amino acids. Trimming at V came to 3 bases and at J to 8 bases, leaving 13 bases not matched to a gene. CDR1 is GTSNPN and CDR2 is SVGIG in the germline V gene (reference sequence). The CDR3 protein is CAWSRGTGTVYSPLHF. For the CDR3, the DNA is TGTGCCTGGAGCAGGGGAACCGGGACAGTCTATTCACCCCTCCACTTT.

The rearrangement links TRBV25-1 to TRBJ2-7; no definite D call. CDR1 MGHDK and CDR2 SYGVNS come from the germline V gene. CDR3 size: 14 residues. Trimming left V 4 bases short and J 4 bases short, with 14 bases between. CDR3 in amino acids: CASSGDSGRYEQYF. DNA of the CDR3: TGTGCCAGCAGTGGTGACTCCGGTCGTTACGAGCAGTACTTC.

The chain combines TRBV28 with TRBJ1-2, with 8 bases that match TRBD1. Germline loops: CDR1 MDHEN, CDR2 SYDVKM. The CDR3 totals 13 residues. Trimming removed 5 bases from V and 7 bases from J; junction bases left unmatched: 6. As DNA, the CDR3 is TGTGCCAGCAGTCCACAGGGGGTGGGTGGCTACACCTTC. Protein product: CASSPQGVGGYTF.

The genes are TRBV27 and TRBJ1-5; D remains ambiguous. From germline, CDR1 is MNHEY and CDR2 SMNVEV (reference sequence). This CDR3 is built from 15 residues. Trimming cost V 4 bases and J 0 bases, with 10 bases left between them. The CDR3 bases are TGTGCCAGCAGTTCCATCCCCTATAGCAATCAGCCCCAGCATTTT. This gives the protein CASSSIPYSNQPQHF.

The chain couples TRBV11-2 to TRBJ2-7; no clear D. CDR1 and CDR2 (germline): SGHAT, FQNNGV. This CDR3 region has 10 residues. V was cut by 8 bases and J by 6 bases, with 8 bases left in between. The chain's CDR3 is CASGLPEQYF. For the CDR3, the DNA is TGTGCCAGCGGGCTCCCCGAGCAGTACTTC.

V and J are TRBV19 and TRBJ1-2; D uncertain. Trimming left V 9 bases short and J 6 bases short, with 23 bases between. CDR3 length equals 15 residues. Germline V CDR1 and CDR2: LNHDA, SQIVND (reference sequence). The DNA for the CDR3 is TGTGCCAGCCGGGATGGGTCGGCGGCGAAGGATGGCTACACCTTC. Its protein is CASRDGSAAKDGYTF.

V gene TRBV19 combines with J gene TRBJ1-5; no reliable D call. Germline V lookup: CDR1 LNHDA, CDR2 SQIVND (reference sequence). Trimming pared 1 base from V and 2 bases from J, leaving 21 bases between. The CDR3 has 19 residues. The CDR3 loop reads CASSIVPGSPLWGNQPQHF. The CDR3 DNA is TGTGCCAGTAGTATAGTTCCGGGAAGCCCTCTTTGGGGCAATCAGCCCCAGCATTTT.

This chain joins TRBV11-2 and TRBJ2-1; tentatively, D is TRBD2 (7 bases). The V end lost 5 bases, the J end lost 5 bases, and 19 bases lay between the germline ends. The length of the CDR3 is 16 residues. Germline V gene data show CDR1 as SGHAT and CDR2 as FQNNGV. The CDR3 sequence: CASSRSRRGPDNEQFF. In nucleotides, the CDR3 is TGTGCCAGCAGCAGGTCTCGGCGGGGGCCTGACAATGAGCAGTTCTTC.

The genes are TRBV5-6 and TRBJ1-4; no firm D call. Germline V gene data show CDR1 as SGHDT and CDR2 as YYEEEE. The CDR3 loop spans 14 amino acids. V gave up 1 base and J gave up 10 bases, with 14 bases separating them. CDR3 region: CASSLYQERGKLFF. The CDR3 DNA follows: TGTGCCAGCAGCTTGTATCAGGAACGTGGAAAACTGTTTTTT.

The gene calls are TRBV5-1 and TRBJ1-6, with D maybe TRBD1 (6 bases). This CDR3 has 17 residues. Trimming stripped 0 bases from V and 1 base from J, with 11 bases between. Germline-derived CDR1 and CDR2 are SGHRS and YFSETQ. CDR3 residues: CASSLAPRGSYNSPLHF. CDR3 nucleotides: TGCGCCAGCAGCTTGGCCCCCAGGGGATCCTATAATTCACCCCTCCACTTT.

The chain uses TRBV28 and TRBJ2-3; D gene uncertain. The CDR3 is 14 residues long. Germline CDR1 and CDR2: MDHEN and SYDVKM. V lost 7 bases to trimming and J lost 2 bases, with 13 bases between them. In nucleotides, the CDR3 is TGTGCCAGCACCTCCCCTAGATCCACAGATACGCAGTATTTT. It encodes CASTSPRSTDTQYF.

The chain combines TRBV5-1 with TRBJ2-1, with D unclear. The length of the CDR3 is 14 residues. From germline, CDR1 is SGHRS and CDR2 YFSETQ. The V end lost 4 bases, the J end lost 1 base, and 9 bases lay between the germline ends. In DNA form, the CDR3 reads TGCGCCAGCAGCGCAGGAAATTCCTACAATGAGCAGTTCTTC. This codes for CASSAGNSYNEQFF.

V is TRBV19 and J is TRBJ1-1, with 7 bases lining up with TRBD1. The CDR3 consists of 12 residues. Germline V gene sequence: CDR1 LNHDA, CDR2 SQIVND (reference sequence). V shed 9 bases, J shed 6 bases, and the junction held 7 bases outside the gene matches. CDR3: CASLQGFAEAFF. The CDR3 DNA is TGTGCCAGCTTACAGGGGTTCGCTGAAGCTTTCTTT. The complete variable domain, with remaining parts taken from reference TRBV19 and TRBJ1-1, reads DGGITQSPKYLFRKEGQNVTLSCEQNLNHDAMYWYRQDPGQGLRLIYYSQIVNDFQKGDIAEGYSVSREKKESFPLTVTSAQKNPTAFYLCASLQGFAEAFFGQGTRLTVV.

The chain has TRBV10-2 and TRBJ2-7, with D possibly being TRBD1 (6 bases). Deletions cut 0 bases from V and 1 base from J, with 19 bases between. This CDR3 contains 18 residues. Germline assignment: CDR1 WSHSY and CDR2 SAAADI. This CDR3 is CASSESGTPPFTSYEQYF. The CDR3 bases are TGCGCCAGCAGTGAGTCGGGGACACCTCCCTTCACTTCCTACGAGCAGTACTTC.